What follows are 25 T cell receptor beta chains derived from one specimen sequenced in a study of PD-1 blockade in classical Hodgkin lymphoma. Method: immunoSEQ multiplex PCR; TCRdb's copy keeps in-frame clones and lacks some. The sample has more than 13,000 clones, roughly 89% seen once. Time point here: cycle 4 day 1 (C4D1), after 6 weeks of nivolumab. Brentuximab vedotin exposure varied among the patients, all of whom had relapsed after autologous stem cell transplantation. Applied to thawed PBMCs, magnetic negative selection was the method used to isolate CD8+ T cells. The sample consisted of CD8+ T cells from blood, taken before the fourth cycle of nivolumab. These receptors came from a human donor with classical Hodgkin lymphoma.

The chain uses TRBV5-1 and TRBJ1-2, with unresolved D. V was clipped by 5 bases and J by 0 bases, with 17 bases between them. The CDR3 has 16 amino acids. Germline CDR1 SGHRS, CDR2 YFSETQ. CDR3 protein: CASSLSRTDTNYGYTF. CDR3 nucleotide sequence: TGCGCCAGCAGTTTGAGCAGGACCGATACTAACTATGGCTACACCTTC. Complete variable domain (other parts from reference TRBV5-1 and TRBJ1-2): KAGVTQTPRYLIKTRGQQVTLSCSPISGHRSVSWYQQTPGQGLQFLFEYFSETQRNKGNFPGRFSGRQFSNSRSEMNVSTLELGDSALYLCASSLSRTDTNYGYTFGSGTRLTVV.

The V call is TRBV5-1, the J call TRBJ1-4; a possible D gene is TRBD1 (6 bases). The CDR3 is 13 amino acids. Germline assignment: CDR1 SGHRS and CDR2 YFSETQ. With 3 bases removed from V and 6 bases from J, the gap between germline ends came to 9 bases. This CDR3 is CASSSGVDEKLFF. CDR3 nucleotides: TGCGCCAGCAGCTCAGGGGTTGATGAAAAACTGTTTTTT.

This clone was counted once. The gene calls are TRBV28 and TRBJ2-7, with 7 positions matching TRBD2. The CDR3 has 15 residues. V lost 2 bases to trimming and J lost 5 bases; unmatched junction nucleotides: 9. Germline lookup yields CDR1 MDHEN and CDR2 SYDVKM. CDR3 loop: CASSLAGEALDEQYF. The CDR3 DNA sequence: TGTGCCAGCAGTTTAGCGGGAGAGGCCCTCGACGAGCAGTACTTC. The full variable domain, rest sourced from reference TRBV28 and TRBJ2-7, is DVKVTQSSRYLVKRTGEKVFLECVQDMDHENMFWYRQDPGLGLRLIYFSYDVKMKEKGDIPEGYSVSREKKERFSLILESASTNQTSMYLCASSLAGEALDEQYFGPGTRLTVT.

The rearrangement uses TRBV27 and TRBJ2-1; possible D gene TRBD2, 5 bases. Per germline, CDR1 MNHEY and CDR2 SMNVEV (reference sequence). The V end was cut by 3 bases, the J end by 6 bases, with 15 bases between. This CDR3 is built from 15 residues. This chain's CDR3 is CASSFGLALVNEQFF. CDR3 bases: TGTGCCAGCAGTTTTGGCCTAGCCCTAGTCAATGAGCAGTTCTTC.

V gene TRBV28 combines with J gene TRBJ2-7; 9 bases map to TRBD1. The V gene end was trimmed by 2 bases and the J gene end by 2 bases; junction bases not matched to a gene: 4. CDR1 MDHEN and CDR2 SYDVKM come from the germline V gene. The CDR3 consists of 15 residues. The CDR3 protein is CASSLTGTGTYEQYF. Written as DNA, the CDR3 is TGTGCCAGCAGTTTAACCGGGACAGGGACCTACGAGCAGTACTTC.

V and J are TRBV10-3 and TRBJ2-7, with a tentative D call TRBD2 (6 bases). This CDR3 is built from 16 residues. Trimming cost V 0 bases and J 0 bases, with 12 bases left between them. Germline V gene lookup returns CDR1 ENHRY and CDR2 SYGVKD. This CDR3 is CAISESRDSGSYEQYF. The CDR3 bases are TGTGCCATCAGTGAGTCGCGGGACTCCGGCTCCTACGAGCAGTACTTC.

V is TRBV7-8 and J is TRBJ2-7; perhaps D is TRBD1 or TRBD2 (6 bases each). The CDR3 length is 17 residues. Germline CDR1 and CDR2: SGHVS and FQNEAQ. V was shortened by 2 bases and J by 2 bases, with 19 bases between the two germline ends. This chain's CDR3 is CASSLLPSGALTYEQYF. CDR3 DNA: TGTGCCAGCAGCTTACTCCCCTCGGGGGCATTAACCTACGAGCAGTACTTC.

The V call is TRBV30, the J call TRBJ2-7; D unresolved. Germline lookup yields CDR1 GTSNPN and CDR2 SVGIG (reference sequence). This CDR3 is 12 amino acids long. The germline V and J ends were trimmed by 1 base and 4 bases, with 8 bases remaining between them. CDR3 residues: CAWSGEVYEQYF. In DNA, the CDR3 is TGTGCCTGGAGTGGCGAGGTTTACGAGCAGTACTTC. The full variable domain, with the rest looked up from reference TRBV30 and TRBJ2-7, is SQTIHQWPATLVQPVGSPLSLECTVEGTSNPNLYWYRQAAGRGLQLLFYSVGIGQISSEVPQNLSASRPQDRQFILSSKKLLLSDSGFYLCAWSGEVYEQYFGPGTRLTVT.

This sequence joins TRBV27 and TRBJ2-2, with D unresolved. The length of the CDR3 is 10 residues. V lost 7 bases to trimming and J lost 3 bases, with 0 bases between them. Germline CDR1 reads MNHEY; CDR2 reads SMNVEV (reference sequence). This CDR3 is CASNTGELFF. CDR3 in DNA: TGTGCCAGCAACACCGGGGAGCTGTTTTTT.

This chain uses TRBV28 with TRBJ2-1; 8 nucleotides agree with TRBD2. V trimming: 5 bases; J trimming: 0 bases; junction bases outside the gene matches: 6. CDR1 and CDR2 from the germline V gene are MDHEN and SYDVKM. The CDR3 is 16 residues long. In DNA form, the CDR3 reads TGTGCCAGCAGTCCCTACCGGGGGGGCTCCTACAATGAGCAGTTCTTC. It yields the protein CASSPYRGGSYNEQFF.

This clone was seen a single time. The gene calls are TRBV19 and TRBJ2-5; D ambiguous. The CDR3 consists of 14 residues. The V gene lost 6 bases and the J gene lost 1 base, with 12 bases spanning the gap. Germline-derived CDR1 and CDR2 are LNHDA and SQIVND (reference sequence). CDR3 residues: CASSPDGPQETQYF. DNA for the CDR3: TGTGCCAGTAGCCCGGACGGGCCCCAAGAGACCCAGTACTTC.

This clone was detected once. The J gene is TRBJ2-5, the V gene TRBV5-8, with 7 bases matching TRBD1. The last part of the DNA fits TRBJ2-7 better; the J call may be wrong. CDR3 length: 13 amino acids. In germline, CDR1 is SGHTS, CDR2 YDEGEE. CDR3 sequence (DNA): TGTGCCAGCAGCTCAGGGACAGCCTACGAGCAGTACTTC. Amino acids: CASSSGTAYEQYF.

This clone was picked up one time. The V and J genes are TRBV29-1 and TRBJ2-7; D not resolved. V lost 7 bases and J lost 0, with 13 bases in between. This CDR3 contains 13 residues. The V gene's germline CDR1 is SQVTM and CDR2 ANQGSEA. CDR3 sequence reads: CSAVIMSSYEQYF. CDR3 nucleotides: TGCAGCGCGGTGATCATGTCCTCCTACGAGCAGTACTTC.

The chain carries TRBV27 and TRBJ2-1, with 11 bases aligning to TRBD2. This CDR3 has 16 residues. Germline values: CDR1 MNHEY, CDR2 SMNVEV (reference sequence). With 5 bases clipped from V and 5 bases from J, the junction kept 8 bases outside the gene matches. DNA of the CDR3: TGTGCCAGCAGTACTTTAGGGACTAGCGGCCACAATGAGCAGTTCTTC. Residues: CASSTLGTSGHNEQFF.

V gene TRBV19 combines with J gene TRBJ1-5, with D unclear. Trimming stripped 7 bases from V and 7 bases from J, with 5 bases between. The CDR3 has 10 amino acids. CDR1 is LNHDA and CDR2 is SQIVND in the germline V gene (reference sequence). As DNA, the CDR3 is TGTGCCAGTAATTACCAGCCCCAGCATTTT. Translation: CASNYQPQHF.

The J gene is TRBJ2-3, the V gene TRBV4-1; 8 bases align to TRBD2. V gave up 2 bases and J gave up 4 bases; unmatched junction bases: 5. Germline V gene lookup returns CDR1 MGHRA and CDR2 YSYEKL. The CDR3 has 15 residues. CDR3 sequence reads: CASSQRGGDPDTQYF. The CDR3 DNA follows: TGCGCCAGCAGCCAACGGGGGGGGGATCCAGATACGCAGTATTTT.

The chain links TRBV2 to TRBJ2-1; D is uncertain. Germline lookup yields CDR1 SNHLY and CDR2 FYNNEI. The CDR3 is 16 amino acids. The V and J ends lost 2 bases and 2 bases respectively, with 13 bases between them. The CDR3 sequence is CASSESGDSPYNEQFF. The CDR3 nucleotides read TGTGCCAGCAGTGAAAGTGGAGACTCCCCCTACAATGAGCAGTTCTTC.

The chain uses TRBV4-1 and TRBJ1-4; TRBD1 matches 7 bases. Germline trimming cut 4 bases from V and 4 bases from J; bases unmatched to any gene: 6. CDR3 length equals 15 residues. Germline V lookup: CDR1 MGHRA, CDR2 YSYEKL. The chain's CDR3 is CASSPPGQYNEKLFF. In nucleotides, the CDR3 is TGCGCCAGCAGCCCTCCGGGACAGTATAATGAAAAACTGTTTTTT.

The genes are TRBV4-1 and TRBJ2-3; possible D gene TRBD1, 6 bases. The germline V gene has CDR1 MGHRA and CDR2 YSYEKL. The CDR3 is 14 amino acids. V lost 4 bases and J lost 1, with 9 bases in between. DNA of the CDR3: TGCGCCAGCAGCCCATGGACAGGCACAGATACGCAGTATTTT. Its protein product is CASSPWTGTDTQYF.

The V call is TRBV7-8, the J call TRBJ2-3; D is possibly TRBD1 (6 bases). The CDR3 is 17 amino acids. Trimming stripped 5 bases from V and 0 bases from J, with 18 bases between. Germline-derived CDR1 and CDR2 are SGHVS and FQNEAQ. The CDR3 loop is CASSDTGSARSTDTQYF. The CDR3 DNA reads as TGTGCCAGCAGCGATACAGGGTCGGCCCGTAGCACAGATACGCAGTATTTT.

This clone has a single count. The rearrangement uses TRBV4-1 and TRBJ2-7; the D call may be TRBD1 or TRBD2 (5 bases each). The CDR3 runs 16 residues. Deletions cut 2 bases from V and 3 bases from J, with 17 bases between. Germline values: CDR1 MGHRA, CDR2 YSYEKL. The CDR3 loop is CASSQQGPPRSYEQYF. CDR3 nucleotide sequence: TGCGCCAGCAGCCAACAGGGACCGCCTAGGAGCTACGAGCAGTACTTC.

CDR3 nucleotide sequence: TGTGCCAGCAGCGTAGCTTGGAGAAGCGAGCAGTACTTC. Amino acids: CASSVAWRSEQYF. The V gene is TRBV9, the J gene TRBJ2-7; no clear D gene. The germline CDR1 and CDR2 sequences are SGDLS and YYNGEE. This CDR3 region has 13 residues. The ends were cut back, 0 bases at V and 6 bases at J, with 10 bases in the middle.

V gene TRBV13 combines with J gene TRBJ2-1; no reliable D call. With 2 bases removed from V and 7 bases from J, the gap between germline ends came to 6 bases. The CDR3 extends over 12 amino acids. Germline values: CDR1 PRHDT, CDR2 FYEKMQ (reference sequence). For the CDR3, the DNA is TGTGCCAGCAGCTTACGGCGAAATGAGCAGTTCTTC. Protein: CASSLRRNEQFF.

The genes are TRBV6-1 and TRBJ2-7; 10 bases are a match to TRBD1. V shed 5 bases, J shed 3 bases, and the junction held 7 bases outside the gene matches. CDR3 size: 15 residues. Germline lookup yields CDR1 MNHNS and CDR2 SASEGT. Here the CDR3 DNA reads TGTGCCAGCAGTCTGGGGACAGGGGCGTTCTACGAGCAGTACTTC. This encodes CASSLGTGAFYEQYF.

Here the CDR3 DNA reads TGTGCCAGCAGCCATCATGACATTCAGTACTTC. This encodes CASSHHDIQYF. The chain has TRBV14 and TRBJ2-4; D remains unclear. The CDR3 consists of 11 residues. Germline loops: CDR1 SGHDN, CDR2 FVKESK. V lost 3 bases and J 8 bases, leaving 5 bases between the germline ends. The full variable domain, rest sourced from reference TRBV14 and TRBJ2-4, is EAGVTQFPSHSVIEKGQTVTLRCDPISGHDNLYWYRRVMGKEIKFLLHFVKESKQDESGMPNNRFLAERTGGTYSTLKVQPAELEDSGVYFCASSHHDIQYFGAGTRLSVL.